The 5 T cell receptor beta chains reported below all come from one sample, sequenced in a study of CD8+ T cells in alopecia areata. Sample treatment: oral pan-JAK inhibitor, 5-10 mg twice daily. RNA was isolated and reverse transcribed to cDNA, the sequencing template. TCRdb keeps only in-frame clones here, not all; method: immunoSEQ multiplex PCR. Found here are 200,000 to 250,000 clones, roughly two fifths of them singletons; the top ten hold about 2.6%. This specimen consisted of CD4+ T cells sorted from blood, obtained around week 36, from a patient treated with tofacitinib. The receptor set was obtained from a human donor with alopecia areata.

The V gene is TRBV29-1, the J gene TRBJ2-7, with no clear D. CDR1 is SQVTM and CDR2 is ANQGSEA in the germline V gene. The CDR3 sequence is 11 residues long. The ends were cut back, 4 bases at V and 2 bases at J, with 6 bases in the middle. The CDR3: CSVVGTYEQYF. The CDR3 DNA is TGCAGCGTTGTAGGTACCTACGAGCAGTACTTC.

This clone was counted a few times. The chain employs TRBV11-1 and TRBJ2-7, with TRBD1 identical over 7 bases. The V gene's germline CDR1 is SGHAT and CDR2 FQDESV (reference sequence). The length of the CDR3 is 13 residues. V shed 4 bases, J shed 4 bases, and the junction held 4 bases outside the gene matches. The DNA for the CDR3 is TGTGCCAGCAGCTACCTCAGGGGGTACGAGCAGTACTTC. It encodes CASSYLRGYEQYF.

This clone came up a few times. The chain joins TRBV27 to TRBJ2-3, with a possible D match to TRBD2 (6 bases). V was clipped by 4 bases and J by 2 bases, with 13 bases between them. The CDR3 is 15 amino acids. Germline lookup yields CDR1 MNHEY and CDR2 SMNVEV (reference sequence). The CDR3 is CASSSLALSTDTQYF. The DNA for the CDR3 is TGTGCCAGCAGTTCACTAGCCCTCTCCACAGATACGCAGTATTTT.

Only a few counts were recorded for this clone. Just one base apart from a much larger clone, this may be a read error. The sample has other DNA sequences that encode this CDR3 too. The rearrangement links TRBV11-1 to TRBJ2-5, with no clear D. CDR3 size: 11 residues. V lost 2 bases, J lost 4 bases, and 2 bases lay in between. In germline, CDR1 is SGHAT, CDR2 FQDESV (reference sequence). DNA for the CDR3: TGTGCCAGCAGCTTATCAGAGACCCAGTACTTC. Protein sequence: CASSLSETQYF.

This clone was observed a few times. The genes are TRBV10-2 and TRBJ1-4; possible D gene TRBD1, 5 bases. CDR1 is WSHSY and CDR2 is SAAADI in the germline V gene. Trimming pared 6 bases from V and 7 bases from J, leaving 12 bases between. The length of the CDR3 is 13 residues. CDR3 in amino acids: CASSETVREKLFF. CDR3 bases: TGCGCCAGCAGCGAGACAGTTCGTGAAAAACTGTTTTTT.